The T cell receptor beta chain under discussion was sequenced for a study of T cell responses to AZD1222 COVID-19 vaccine. Looked up from germline, CDR1 is MNHEY and CDR2 is SVGAGI. V lost 8 bases, J lost 1 base, and 12 bases lay in between. This CDR3 has 14 residues. This table comes from immunoSEQ multiplex PCR, and its TCRdb copy is limited to in-frame clones, with some not included. The sample consists of approximately 77,000 clones, 92% of them appearing once. Whole-study results and caveats: Baseline antibody screening turned up just a handful of seropositive AZD1222 recipients. Across the whole spike, CD4 TCRs peaked at regions 160-218 and 743-854.

As to this clone: Its antigen is unknown.

This specimen consisted of peripheral blood, obtained 28 days after the second AZD1222 dose. This receptor was identified in an adult who received the AZD1222 COVID-19 vaccine. The chain is built from TRBV6-5 and TRBJ1-5, with TRBD1 as a possible D gene (5 bases). The CDR3 sequence: CASQGVVSNQPQHF. CDR3 DNA: TGTGCCAGCCAGGGAGTCGTCAGCAATCAGCCCCAGCATTTT.